The 9 T cell receptor beta chains reported below all come from one sample, sequenced in a study of blood T cell repertoires in COVID-19. Libraries were prepared by immunoSEQ multiplex PCR; TCRdb keeps only in-frame clonotypes and omits some of them. Of some 70,000 clones in the sample, around 91% were seen once. The sequenced sample was peripheral blood. These receptors came from a man aged 45 to 65 with acute or convalescent COVID-19.

In its sample, this clone was seen once. V gene TRBV19 combines with J gene TRBJ1-1; D not certain. The V and J ends lost 3 bases and 2 bases respectively, with 13 bases between them. The CDR3 consists of 15 residues. The germline gives CDR1 LNHDA, CDR2 SQIVND (reference sequence). The CDR3 protein is CASSMSHRTNTEAFF. Here the CDR3 DNA reads TGTGCCAGTAGTATGTCCCACAGAACCAACACTGAAGCTTTCTTT.

This sequence joins TRBV29-1 and TRBJ1-4; D gene uncertain. This CDR3 has 14 amino acids. CDR1 and CDR2 (germline): SQVTM, ANQGSEA. Trimming cost V 1 base and J 8 bases, with 14 bases left between them. The CDR3 nucleotides read TGCAGCGTTGAAGTGGCCGGGGTTAGAGAAAAACTGTTTTTT. Its translation: CSVEVAGVREKLFF.

In nucleotides, the CDR3 is TGTGCCAGCAGTTTGGACAGTTATGGCTACACCTTC. Protein sequence: CASSLDSYGYTF. J is TRBJ1-2 and V is TRBV6-5, with D tentatively TRBD1 (6 bases). V lost 4 bases to trimming and J lost 5 bases, with 8 bases between them. The CDR3 spans 12 residues. Germline V lookup: CDR1 MNHEY, CDR2 SVGAGI.

The rearrangement links TRBV18 to TRBJ2-2, with D possibly TRBD1 on 5 matching bases. The V end was cut by 0 bases, the J end by 8 bases, with 13 bases between. This CDR3 region has 15 residues. CDR1 is KGHSH and CDR2 is LQKENI in the germline V gene. The CDR3 loop is CASSPPRQGNGELFF. The CDR3 bases are TGTGCCAGCTCACCACCTCGGCAGGGCAATGGGGAGCTGTTTTTT.

The chain combines TRBV19 with TRBJ2-3; D gene unclear. The ends were cut back, 5 bases at V and 0 bases at J, with 15 bases in the middle. The CDR3 runs 16 residues. CDR1 and CDR2 (germline): LNHDA, SQIVND (reference sequence). The CDR3 DNA reads as TGTGCCAGTAGTCCTCAGACCCAGCGTAGCACAGATACGCAGTATTTT. This codes for CASSPQTQRSTDTQYF.

The chain combines TRBV27 with TRBJ2-2, with 9 bases aligning to TRBD1. Germline CDR1 is MNHEY and CDR2 is SMNVEV (reference sequence). The CDR3 has 21 amino acids. J gave up 2 bases and V 5 bases, and 21 bases lay outside the gene matches. The chain's CDR3 is CASSTHRQGGRTPSNTGELFF. CDR3 bases: TGTGCCAGCAGTACCCACCGACAGGGGGGAAGGACGCCTTCAAACACCGGGGAGCTGTTTTTT.

This rearrangement joins TRBV6-6 to TRBJ1-6, with TRBD1 matching over 8 bases. The CDR3 extends over 15 amino acids. Unmatched junction bases numbered 10, after V lost 7 bases and J lost 8 bases. CDR1 is MNHNY and CDR2 is SVGAGI in the germline V gene (reference sequence). The CDR3 loop is CASTPGQGDHSPLHF. CDR3 DNA: TGTGCCAGCACCCCCGGACAGGGTGACCATTCACCCCTCCACTTT.

This chain joins TRBV6-5 and TRBJ2-7; D not certain. This CDR3 is built from 11 residues. From germline, CDR1 is MNHEY and CDR2 SVGAGI. V was trimmed by 4 bases and J by 4 bases, leaving 5 bases between them. The CDR3 bases are TGTGCCAGCAGTTCCCATTACGAGCAGTACTTC. Amino acids: CASSSHYEQYF.

The genes are TRBV5-4 and TRBJ2-2; the match to TRBD2 covers 7 bases. Germline V gene data show CDR1 as SGHNT and CDR2 as YYREEE (reference sequence). CDR3 length: 13 residues. V was clipped by 4 bases and J by 5 bases; unmatched bases: 2. This CDR3 reads CASSPRGTGELFF. The CDR3 nucleotides are TGTGCCAGCAGCCCGCGGGGGACCGGGGAGCTGTTTTTT.